These T cell receptor beta chains were read from a single sample in a study of blood T cell repertoires in COVID-19. Method: immunoSEQ multiplex PCR; TCRdb's copy keeps in-frame clones and lacks some. The table lists fewer than 150,000 clones, roughly 80% of them singletons. Material for sequencing was peripheral blood. Receptors were obtained from a woman aged 45-59 years with acute or convalescent COVID-19. CDR3s include the opening cysteine and the closing phenylalanine or tryptophan. D genes are given only for firm matches. The size field is filled for only some rows; it gives once, few, many or a size class.

j_call: TRBJ2-5
clone_size: .
d_call: .
v_call: TRBV3-1/TRBV3-2
cdr3_nt: TGTGCCAGCAGCCAAGACCTGGGATTTCGAGGGGAGACCCAGTACTTC
cdr3_aa: CASSQDLGFRGETQYF

j_call: TRBJ1-6
clone_size: .
d_call: TRBD1
v_call: TRBV11-2
cdr3_nt: TGTGCCAGCAGCGTCCGGGACAGAGATTCACCCCTCCACTTT
cdr3_aa: CASSVRDRDSPLHF

j_call: TRBJ1-2
clone_size: .
d_call: .
v_call: TRBV19
cdr3_nt: TGTGCCAGTAAGGATGGGGAGCTCTATGGCTACACCTTC
cdr3_aa: CASKDGELYGYTF

j_call: TRBJ1-5
clone_size: .
d_call: TRBD1
v_call: TRBV19
cdr3_nt: TGTGCCAGTAGTATCGCAGGGACAGGGTTTGATAGCAATCAGCCCCAGCATTTT
cdr3_aa: CASSIAGTGFDSNQPQHF

j_call: TRBJ2-7
clone_size: .
d_call: .
v_call: TRBV30
cdr3_nt: TGTGCCTGGAATGGACAGCTCAACTACGAGCAGTACTTC
cdr3_aa: CAWNGQLNYEQYF

j_call: TRBJ1-1
clone_size: .
d_call: .
v_call: TRBV5-1
cdr3_nt: TGCGCCAGCAGCTTGGCCGGAGATAAGGCCTCTGAAGCTTTCTTT
cdr3_aa: CASSLAGDKASEAFF

j_call: TRBJ2-6
clone_size: .
d_call: .
v_call: TRBV29-1
cdr3_nt: TGCAGCGTTGAAGATCCCGGCCGGGCTGGGGCCAACGTCCTGACTTTC
cdr3_aa: CSVEDPGRAGANVLTF

j_call: TRBJ1-3
clone_size: .
d_call: .
v_call: TRBV28
cdr3_nt: TGTGCAACCAACCCCTCGTTGGGGGCAACTGGAAACACCATATATTTT
cdr3_aa: CATNPSLGATGNTIYF

j_call: TRBJ1-5
clone_size: once
d_call: TRBD1
v_call: TRBV7-2
cdr3_nt: TGTGCCAGCAGCACCGGGACAGGGGGAAATCAGCCCCAGCATTTT
cdr3_aa: CASSTGTGGNQPQHF

j_call: TRBJ2-3
clone_size: .
d_call: .
v_call: TRBV11-2
cdr3_nt: TGTGCCAGTTTAGACAGAGACACAGATACGCAGTATTTT
cdr3_aa: CASLDRDTDTQYF

j_call: TRBJ2-7
clone_size: .
d_call: .
v_call: TRBV5-5
cdr3_nt: TGTGCCAGCAGCTTGGGACTAGTCAGTACTTCCTACGAGCAGTACTTC
cdr3_aa: CASSLGLVSTSYEQYF

j_call: TRBJ2-2
clone_size: .
d_call: TRBD1
v_call: TRBV30
cdr3_nt: TGTGCCTGGAGTGTACGAGTCGGGACAGGGAACACCGGGGAGCTGTTTTTT
cdr3_aa: CAWSVRVGTGNTGELFF

j_call: TRBJ2-3
clone_size: .
d_call: TRBD2
v_call: TRBV24-1
cdr3_nt: TGTGCCACCGCCCGGGAGGGGGGAACTAGCACAGATACGCAGTATTTT
cdr3_aa: CATAREGGTSTDTQYF

j_call: TRBJ2-2
clone_size: .
d_call: TRBD1
v_call: TRBV7-3
cdr3_nt: TGTGCCAGCAGCTTAAGAGCGACAGGGGGCACCGGGGAGCTGTTTTTT
cdr3_aa: CASSLRATGGTGELFF

j_call: TRBJ1-1
clone_size: .
d_call: .
v_call: TRBV5-1
cdr3_nt: TGCGCCAGCAGCTTGGGGGCAGACACTGAAGCTTTCTTT
cdr3_aa: CASSLGADTEAFF

j_call: TRBJ1-6
clone_size: .
d_call: .
v_call: TRBV6-1
cdr3_nt: TGTGCCAGCAGTGAAATGGGAGGGAATTCACCCCTCCACTTT
cdr3_aa: CASSEMGGNSPLHF

j_call: TRBJ1-2
clone_size: .
d_call: .
v_call: TRBV6-1
cdr3_nt: TGTGCCAGCAGTGAAGGCGAGACGTCGAGGGGCTACACCTTC
cdr3_aa: CASSEGETSRGYTF

j_call: TRBJ1-1
clone_size: .
d_call: TRBD1
v_call: TRBV30
cdr3_nt: TGTGCCTGGAGCGGGGGACAGGACCTCACTGAAGCTTTCTTT
cdr3_aa: CAWSGGQDLTEAFF

j_call: TRBJ2-7
clone_size: .
d_call: .
v_call: TRBV6-5
cdr3_nt: TGTGCCAGCAGGGCAGGGATGAACTACGAGCAGTACTTC
cdr3_aa: CASRAGMNYEQYF

j_call: TRBJ2-7
clone_size: .
d_call: .
v_call: TRBV6-1
cdr3_nt: TGTGCCAGCAGTGAATGGGCGGACTTCTCCTACGAGCAGTACTTC
cdr3_aa: CASSEWADFSYEQYF

j_call: TRBJ1-2
clone_size: .
d_call: .
v_call: TRBV5-6
cdr3_nt: TGTGCCAGCAGCTTGCCAGCGAGCTATGGCTACACCTTC
cdr3_aa: CASSLPASYGYTF